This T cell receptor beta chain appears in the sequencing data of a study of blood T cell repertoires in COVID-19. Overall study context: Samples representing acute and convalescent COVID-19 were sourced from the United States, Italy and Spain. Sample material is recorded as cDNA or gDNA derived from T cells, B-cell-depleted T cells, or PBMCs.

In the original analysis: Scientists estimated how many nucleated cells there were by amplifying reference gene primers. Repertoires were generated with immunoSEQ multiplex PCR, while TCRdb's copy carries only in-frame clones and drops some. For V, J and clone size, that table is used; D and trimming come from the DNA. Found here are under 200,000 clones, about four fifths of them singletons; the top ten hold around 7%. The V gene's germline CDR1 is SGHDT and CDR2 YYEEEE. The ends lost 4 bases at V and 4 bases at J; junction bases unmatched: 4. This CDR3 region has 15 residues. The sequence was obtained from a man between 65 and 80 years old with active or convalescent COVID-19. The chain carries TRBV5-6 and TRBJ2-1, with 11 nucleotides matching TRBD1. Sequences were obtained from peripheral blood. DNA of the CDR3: TGTGCCAGCAGCCCAGGACAGGGGGCGTACAATGAGCAGTTCTTC. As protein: CASSPGQGAYNEQFF.